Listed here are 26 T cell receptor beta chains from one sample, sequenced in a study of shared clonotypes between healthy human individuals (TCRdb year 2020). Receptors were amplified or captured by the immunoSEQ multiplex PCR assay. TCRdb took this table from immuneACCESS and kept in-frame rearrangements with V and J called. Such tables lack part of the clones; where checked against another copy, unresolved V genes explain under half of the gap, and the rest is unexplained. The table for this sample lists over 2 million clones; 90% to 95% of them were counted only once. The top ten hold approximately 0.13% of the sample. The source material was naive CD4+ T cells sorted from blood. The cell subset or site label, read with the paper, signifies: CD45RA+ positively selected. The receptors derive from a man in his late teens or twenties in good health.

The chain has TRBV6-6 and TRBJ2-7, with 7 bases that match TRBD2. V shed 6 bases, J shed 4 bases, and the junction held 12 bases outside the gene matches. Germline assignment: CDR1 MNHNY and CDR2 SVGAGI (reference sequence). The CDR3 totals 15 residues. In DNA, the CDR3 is TGTGCCAGCAGCTCCACCTCTAGCGGCTCATACGAGCAGTACTTC. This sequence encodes CASSSTSSGSYEQYF.

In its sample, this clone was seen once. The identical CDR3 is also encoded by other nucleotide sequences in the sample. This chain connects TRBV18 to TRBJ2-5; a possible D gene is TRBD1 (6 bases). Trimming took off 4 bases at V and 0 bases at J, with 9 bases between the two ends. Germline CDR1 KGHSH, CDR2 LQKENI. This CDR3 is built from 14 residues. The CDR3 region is CASSLGQNQETQYF. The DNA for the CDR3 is TGTGCCAGCTCACTGGGACAAAACCAAGAGACCCAGTACTTC.

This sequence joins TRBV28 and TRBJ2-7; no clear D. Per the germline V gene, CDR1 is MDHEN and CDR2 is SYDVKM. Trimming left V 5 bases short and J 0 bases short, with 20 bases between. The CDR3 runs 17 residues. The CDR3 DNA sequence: TGTGCCAGCAGTGTACCGGGTCCCCTGTCAGACTCCTACGAGCAGTACTTC. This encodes CASSVPGPLSDSYEQYF.

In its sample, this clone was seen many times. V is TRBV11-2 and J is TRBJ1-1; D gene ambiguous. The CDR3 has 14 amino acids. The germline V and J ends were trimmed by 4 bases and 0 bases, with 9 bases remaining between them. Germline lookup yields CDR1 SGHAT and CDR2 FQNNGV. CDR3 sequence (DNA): TGTGCCAGCAGCTCGACAAGTATGAACACTGAAGCTTTCTTT. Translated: CASSSTSMNTEAFF.

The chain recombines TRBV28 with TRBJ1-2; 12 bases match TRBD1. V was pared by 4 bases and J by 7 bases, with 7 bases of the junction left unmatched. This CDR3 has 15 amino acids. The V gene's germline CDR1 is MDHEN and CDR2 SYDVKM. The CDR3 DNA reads TGTGCCAGCAGTTCCTCCGGGACAGGGGGCCCTGGCTACACCTTC. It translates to CASSSSGTGGPGYTF.

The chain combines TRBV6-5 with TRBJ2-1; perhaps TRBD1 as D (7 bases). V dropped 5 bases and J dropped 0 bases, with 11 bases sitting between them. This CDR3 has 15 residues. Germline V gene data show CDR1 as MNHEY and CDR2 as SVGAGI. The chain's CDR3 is CASSRGDSSYNEQFF. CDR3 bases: TGTGCCAGCAGTCGCGGGGACAGCTCCTACAATGAGCAGTTCTTC.

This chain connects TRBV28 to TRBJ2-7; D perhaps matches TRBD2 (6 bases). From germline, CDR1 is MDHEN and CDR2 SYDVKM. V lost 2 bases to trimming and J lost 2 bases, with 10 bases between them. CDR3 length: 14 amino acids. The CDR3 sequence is CASSLKGLAYEQYF. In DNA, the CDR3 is TGTGCCAGCAGTTTAAAGGGACTCGCCTACGAGCAGTACTTC.

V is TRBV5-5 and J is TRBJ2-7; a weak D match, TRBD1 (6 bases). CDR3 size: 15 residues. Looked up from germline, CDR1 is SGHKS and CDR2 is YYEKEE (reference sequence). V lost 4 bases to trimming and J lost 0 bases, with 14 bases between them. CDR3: CASSPGTIFSYEQYF. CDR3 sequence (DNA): TGTGCCAGCAGCCCCGGGACAATTTTCTCCTACGAGCAGTACTTC.

CDR3 sequence reads: CASSLPGTGYNGYTF. The DNA of the CDR3 is TGTGCCAGCTCGCTCCCCGGGACAGGGTATAATGGCTACACCTTC. The V and J genes are TRBV18 and TRBJ1-2; TRBD1 matches at 9 bases. The CDR3 spans 15 residues. Per the germline V gene, CDR1 is KGHSH and CDR2 is LQKENI. Germline trimming cut 6 bases from V and 6 bases from J; bases unmatched to any gene: 11.

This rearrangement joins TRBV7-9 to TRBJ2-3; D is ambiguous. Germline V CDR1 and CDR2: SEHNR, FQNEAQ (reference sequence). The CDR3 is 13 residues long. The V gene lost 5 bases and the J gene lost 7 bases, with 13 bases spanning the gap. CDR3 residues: CASSLQPPNTQYF. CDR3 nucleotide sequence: TGTGCCAGCAGCCTTCAACCCCCTAATACGCAGTATTTT.

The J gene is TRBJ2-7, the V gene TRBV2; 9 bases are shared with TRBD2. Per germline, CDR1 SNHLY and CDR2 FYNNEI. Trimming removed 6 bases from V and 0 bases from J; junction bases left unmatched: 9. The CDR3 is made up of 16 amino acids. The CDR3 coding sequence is TGTGCCAGCAGCGAACATTTAGCGGGAGCCTCCTACGAGCAGTACTTC. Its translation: CASSEHLAGASYEQYF.

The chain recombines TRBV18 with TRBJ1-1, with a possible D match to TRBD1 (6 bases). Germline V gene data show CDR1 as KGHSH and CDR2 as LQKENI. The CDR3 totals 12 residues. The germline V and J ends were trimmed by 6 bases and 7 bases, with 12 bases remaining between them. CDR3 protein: CASSQGFREAFF. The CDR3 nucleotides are TGTGCCAGCTCCCAGGGGTTCCGTGAAGCTTTCTTT.

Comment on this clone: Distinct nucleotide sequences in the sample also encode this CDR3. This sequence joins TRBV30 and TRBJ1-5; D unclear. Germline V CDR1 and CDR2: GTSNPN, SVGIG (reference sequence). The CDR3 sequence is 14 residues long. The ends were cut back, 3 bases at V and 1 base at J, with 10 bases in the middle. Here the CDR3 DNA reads TGTGCCTGGAGCGCAGGATCGAGCAATCAGCCCCAGCATTTT. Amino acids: CAWSAGSSNQPQHF.

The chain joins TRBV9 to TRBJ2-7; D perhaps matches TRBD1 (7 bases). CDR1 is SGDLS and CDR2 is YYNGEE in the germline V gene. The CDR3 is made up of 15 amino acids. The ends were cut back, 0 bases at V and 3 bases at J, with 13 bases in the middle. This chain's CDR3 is CASSVAPQGGYEQYF. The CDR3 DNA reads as TGTGCCAGCAGCGTAGCTCCGCAGGGGGGCTACGAGCAGTACTTC. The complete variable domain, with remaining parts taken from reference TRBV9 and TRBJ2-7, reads DSGVTQTPKHLITATGQRVTLRCSPRSGDLSVYWYQQSLDQGLQFLIQYYNGEERAKGNILERFSAQQFPDLHSELNLSSLELGDSALYFCASSVAPQGGYEQYFGPGTRLTVT.

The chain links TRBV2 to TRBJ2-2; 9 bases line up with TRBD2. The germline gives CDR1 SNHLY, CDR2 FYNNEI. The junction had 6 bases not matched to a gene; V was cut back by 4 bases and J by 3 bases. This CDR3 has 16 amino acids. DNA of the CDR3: TGTGCCAGCAGTGGGAAAGCGGGGGGATACACCGGGGAGCTGTTTTTT. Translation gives CASSGKAGGYTGELFF.

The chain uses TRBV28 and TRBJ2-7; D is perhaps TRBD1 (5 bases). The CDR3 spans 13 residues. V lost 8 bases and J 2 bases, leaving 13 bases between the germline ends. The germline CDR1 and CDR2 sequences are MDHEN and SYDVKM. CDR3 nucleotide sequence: TGTGCCAGCCGAGATCCAGGGACCTACGAGCAGTACTTC. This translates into CASRDPGTYEQYF.

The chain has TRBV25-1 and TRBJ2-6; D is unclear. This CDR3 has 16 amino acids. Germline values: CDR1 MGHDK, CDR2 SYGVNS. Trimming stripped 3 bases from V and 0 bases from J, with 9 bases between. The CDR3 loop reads CASSDRGNSGANVLTF. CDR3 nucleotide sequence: TGTGCCAGCAGTGATCGCGGAAACTCTGGGGCCAACGTCCTGACTTTC.

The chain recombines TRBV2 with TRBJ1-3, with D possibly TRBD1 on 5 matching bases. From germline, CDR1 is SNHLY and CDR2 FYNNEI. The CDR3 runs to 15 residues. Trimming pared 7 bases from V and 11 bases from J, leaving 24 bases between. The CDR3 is CASTPTGGADVAIYF. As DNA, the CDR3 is TGTGCCAGCACCCCCACGGGTGGGGCGGATGTCGCCATATATTTT. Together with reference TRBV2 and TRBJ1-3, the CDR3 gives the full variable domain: EPEVTQTPSHQVTQMGQEVILRCVPISNHLYFYWYRQILGQKVEFLVSFYNNEISEKSEIFDDQFSVERPDGSNFTLKIRSTKLEDSAMYFCASTPTGGADVAIYFGEGSWLTVV.

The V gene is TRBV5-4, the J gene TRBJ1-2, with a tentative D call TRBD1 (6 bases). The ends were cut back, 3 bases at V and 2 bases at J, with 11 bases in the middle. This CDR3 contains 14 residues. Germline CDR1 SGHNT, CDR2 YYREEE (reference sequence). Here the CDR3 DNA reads TGTGCCAGCAGCTCGACAGGATTGAACTATGGCTACACCTTC. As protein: CASSSTGLNYGYTF.

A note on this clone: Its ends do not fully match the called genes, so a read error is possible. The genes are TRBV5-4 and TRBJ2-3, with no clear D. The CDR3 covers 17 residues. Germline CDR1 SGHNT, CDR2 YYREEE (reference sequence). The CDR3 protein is CASSPPYIGPLTDTQYF. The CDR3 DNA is TGCGCCAGCAGCCCCCCCTATATAGGCCCATTGACAGATACGCAGTATTTT.

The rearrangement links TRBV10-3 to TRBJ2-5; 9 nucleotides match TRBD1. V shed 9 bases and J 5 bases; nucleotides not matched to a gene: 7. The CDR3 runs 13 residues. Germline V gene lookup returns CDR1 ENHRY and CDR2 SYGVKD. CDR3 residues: CAMSPGTGETQYF. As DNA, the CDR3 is TGTGCCATGAGCCCCGGGACAGGGGAGACCCAGTACTTC.

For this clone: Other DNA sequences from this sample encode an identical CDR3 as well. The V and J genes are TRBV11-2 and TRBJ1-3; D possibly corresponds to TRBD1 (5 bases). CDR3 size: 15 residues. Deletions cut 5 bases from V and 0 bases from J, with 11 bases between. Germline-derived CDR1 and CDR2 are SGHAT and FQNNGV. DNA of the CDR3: TGTGCCAGCAGCCTTACCGACAGCTCTGGAAACACCATATATTTT. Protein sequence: CASSLTDSSGNTIYF.

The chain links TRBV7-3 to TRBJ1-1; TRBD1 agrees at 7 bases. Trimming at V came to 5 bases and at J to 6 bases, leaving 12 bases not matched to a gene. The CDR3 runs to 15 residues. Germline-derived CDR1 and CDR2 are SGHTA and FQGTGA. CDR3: CASSPSTGPQAEAFF. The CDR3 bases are TGTGCCAGCAGCCCCTCGACAGGGCCCCAAGCTGAAGCTTTCTTT.

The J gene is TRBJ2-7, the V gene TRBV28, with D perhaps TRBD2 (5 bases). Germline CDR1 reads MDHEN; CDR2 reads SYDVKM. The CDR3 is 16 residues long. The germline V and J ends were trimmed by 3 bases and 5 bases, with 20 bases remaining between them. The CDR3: CASSFRAVSLAHEQYF. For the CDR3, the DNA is TGTGCCAGCAGTTTTAGAGCGGTCTCGTTAGCACACGAGCAGTACTTC.

DNA of the CDR3: TGTGCCAGCAGTCCACCCCGGGTCACGGACACCATATATTTT. Translation: CASSPPRVTDTIYF. The chain uses TRBV28 and TRBJ1-3; D unresolved. Germline V gene lookup returns CDR1 MDHEN and CDR2 SYDVKM. With 5 bases removed from V and 8 bases from J, the gap between germline ends came to 16 bases. The CDR3 sequence is 14 residues long. Variable domain in full (rest from reference TRBV28 and TRBJ1-3): DVKVTQSSRYLVKRTGEKVFLECVQDMDHENMFWYRQDPGLGLRLIYFSYDVKMKEKGDIPEGYSVSREKKERFSLILESASTNQTSMYLCASSPPRVTDTIYFGEGSWLTVV.

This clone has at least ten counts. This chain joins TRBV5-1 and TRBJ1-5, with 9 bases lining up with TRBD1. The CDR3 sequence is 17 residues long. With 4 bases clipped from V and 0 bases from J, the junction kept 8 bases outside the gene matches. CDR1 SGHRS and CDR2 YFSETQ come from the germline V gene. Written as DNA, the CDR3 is TGCGCCAGCAGCGCGTGGACAGGGGAGGATAGCAATCAGCCCCAGCATTTT. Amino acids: CASSAWTGEDSNQPQHF.